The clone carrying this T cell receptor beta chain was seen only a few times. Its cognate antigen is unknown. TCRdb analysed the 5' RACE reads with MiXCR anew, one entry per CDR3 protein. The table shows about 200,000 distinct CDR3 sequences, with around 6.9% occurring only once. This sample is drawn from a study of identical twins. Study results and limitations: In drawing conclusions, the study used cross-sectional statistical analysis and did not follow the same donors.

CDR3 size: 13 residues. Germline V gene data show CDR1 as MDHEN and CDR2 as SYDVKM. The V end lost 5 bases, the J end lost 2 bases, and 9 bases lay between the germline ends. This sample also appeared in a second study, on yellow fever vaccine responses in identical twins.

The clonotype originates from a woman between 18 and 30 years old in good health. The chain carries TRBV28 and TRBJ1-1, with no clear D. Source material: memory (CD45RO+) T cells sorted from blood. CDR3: CASSGFPNTEAFF. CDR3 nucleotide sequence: TGTGCCAGCAGTGGATTCCCCAACACTGAAGCTTTCTTT.